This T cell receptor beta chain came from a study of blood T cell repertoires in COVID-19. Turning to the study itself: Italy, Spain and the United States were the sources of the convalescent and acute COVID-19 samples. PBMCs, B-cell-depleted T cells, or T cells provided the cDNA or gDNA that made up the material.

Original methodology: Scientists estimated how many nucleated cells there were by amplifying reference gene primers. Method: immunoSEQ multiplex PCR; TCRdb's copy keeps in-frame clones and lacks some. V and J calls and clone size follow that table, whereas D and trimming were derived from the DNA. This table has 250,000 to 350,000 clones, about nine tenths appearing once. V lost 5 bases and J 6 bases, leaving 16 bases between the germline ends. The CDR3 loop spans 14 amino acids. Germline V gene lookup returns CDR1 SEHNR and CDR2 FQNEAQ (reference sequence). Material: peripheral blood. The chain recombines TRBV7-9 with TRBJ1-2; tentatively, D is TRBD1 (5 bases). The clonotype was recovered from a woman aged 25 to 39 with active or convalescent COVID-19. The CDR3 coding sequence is TGTGCCAGCAGCCCCCAAGGGGTTGGTGATGGCTACACCTTC. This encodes CASSPQGVGDGYTF.